This is a list of T cell receptor beta chains from one sample in a study of blood T cells in healthy people across ages. TCRdb processed the 5' RACE reads anew with MiXCR; each CDR3 protein has one entry. The sample includes around 400,000 distinct CDR3 sequences, approximately 52% of them seen just once. Sequencing used blood. These receptors were taken from a man aged 55-75 years in good health. Both conserved end residues are part of each CDR3. A D gene is named only where the DNA matches it firmly. For some rows the clone size is stated as once, few or many, or as a class when expanded; others skip it.

d_call,clone_size,j_call,v_call,cdr3_aa,cdr3_nt
TRBD1,-,TRBJ2-7,TRBV6-1,CASSGTDYYGEQYF,TGTGCCAGCTCCGGGACAGACTATTACGGGGAGCAGTACTTC
-,-,TRBJ2-1,TRBV4-3,CANSQDGVSSYNEQFF,TGCGCCAACAGCCAAGACGGGGTGAGCTCCTACAATGAGCAGTTCTTC
-,-,TRBJ2-1,TRBV2,CASNVGGTYNEQFF,TGTGCCAGCAATGTGGGGGGCACCTACAATGAGCAGTTCTTC
-,-,TRBJ2-4,TRBV7-6,CASSAHGTGEGGIQYF,TGTGCCAGCAGCGCCCATGGGACGGGCGAAGGGGGCATTCAGTACTTC
-,few,TRBJ1-2,TRBV28,CASSSGGGYYGYTF,TGTGCCAGCAGTTCTGGGGGGGGCTACTATGGCTACACCTTC
-,-,TRBJ1-1,TRBV7-2,CASSLLDRTEAFF,TGTGCCAGCAGCTTATTAGACAGGACTGAAGCTTTCTTT
TRBD2,many,TRBJ2-7,TRBV6-5,CASSSTGTSGIEQYF,TGTGCCAGCAGTTCCACCGGGACTAGCGGGATTGAGCAGTACTTC
TRBD1,many,TRBJ2-7,TRBV29-1,CSATGALNYEQYF,TGCAGCGCGACAGGGGCCCTTAACTACGAGCAGTACTTC
-,-,TRBJ1-2,TRBV20-1,CSASREGANYGYTF,TGCAGTGCTAGCCGCGAGGGGGCTAACTATGGCTACACCTTC
-,few,TRBJ2-7,TRBV14,CASSQDHLQLRSSYEQYF,TGTGCCAGCAGCCAAGATCACCTACAGTTACGAAGCTCCTACGAGCAGTACTTC
-,many,TRBJ2-5,TRBV6-5,CASTPARPKETQYF,TGTGCCAGCACCCCCGCTAGGCCGAAAGAGACCCAGTACTTC
-,-,TRBJ1-5,TRBV20-1,CSARIPGDLGGQPQHF,TGCAGTGCTAGAATCCCCGGGGATTTGGGGGGTCAGCCCCAGCATTTT
-,-,TRBJ1-5,TRBV2,CASSGLGNQPQHF,TGTGCCAGCAGTGGACTTGGAAATCAGCCCCAGCATTTT
TRBD2,few,TRBJ2-1,TRBV7-2,CASSLVYSGGRNEQFF,TGTGCCAGCAGCTTAGTTTATAGCGGGGGGCGTAATGAGCAGTTCTTC
-,many,TRBJ2-5,TRBV7-2,CASSLAGQGETQYF,TGTGCCAGCAGCTTAGCGGGGCAGGGGGAGACCCAGTACTTC
-,once,TRBJ2-7,TRBV11-2,CAGSRRQAAGYEQYF,TGTGCCGGCAGCCGGCGACAGGCCGCGGGCTACGAGCAGTACTTC
-,few,TRBJ2-3,TRBV20-1,CSASRQTDTQYF,TGCAGTGCTAGCCGACAGACAGATACGCAGTATTTT
-,many,TRBJ2-5,TRBV7-2,CASSPVRGNQETQYF,TGTGCCAGCAGCCCAGTTAGGGGCAACCAAGAGACCCAGTACTTC
TRBD2,-,TRBJ2-3,TRBV7-3,CASSLNSGRAGTQYF,TGTGCCAGCAGCTTAAACAGCGGGAGGGCTGGTACGCAGTATTTT
-,-,TRBJ2-1,TRBV12-3/TRBV12-4,CASTPYFNEQFF,TGTGCCAGCACTCCCTATTTCAATGAGCAGTTCTTC
-,many,TRBJ2-7,TRBV4-2,CASSQDLRLSGSAYEQYF,TGTGCCAGCAGCCAAGATTTGCGACTAAGCGGCAGTGCCTACGAGCAGTACTTC
-,few,TRBJ2-5,TRBV7-2,CASSPPRGRVETQYF,TGTGCCAGCAGCCCCCCCCGAGGCAGGGTAGAGACCCAGTACTTC